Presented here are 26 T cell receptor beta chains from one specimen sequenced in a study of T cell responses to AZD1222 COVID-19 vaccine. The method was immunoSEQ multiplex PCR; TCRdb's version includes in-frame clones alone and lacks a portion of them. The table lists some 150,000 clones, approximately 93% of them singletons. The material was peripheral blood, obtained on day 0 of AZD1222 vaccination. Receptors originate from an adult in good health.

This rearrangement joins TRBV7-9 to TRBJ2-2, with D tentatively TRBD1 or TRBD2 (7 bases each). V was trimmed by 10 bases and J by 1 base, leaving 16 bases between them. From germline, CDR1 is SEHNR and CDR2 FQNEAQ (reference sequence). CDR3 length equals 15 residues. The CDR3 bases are TGTGCCACCACCCCAGGGGGGGAGAACACCGGGGAGCTGTTTTTT. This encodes CATTPGGENTGELFF. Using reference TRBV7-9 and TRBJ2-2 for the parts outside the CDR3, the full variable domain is DTGVSQNPRHKITKRGQNVTFRCDPISEHNRLYWYRQTLGQGPEFLTYFQNEAQLEKSRLLSDRFSAERPKGSFSTLEIQRTEQGDSAMYLCATTPGGENTGELFFGEGSRLTVL.

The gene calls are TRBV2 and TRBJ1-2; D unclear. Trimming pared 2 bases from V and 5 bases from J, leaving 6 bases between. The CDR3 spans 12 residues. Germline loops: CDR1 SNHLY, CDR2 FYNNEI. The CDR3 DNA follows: TGTGCCAGCAGTGAACCCGGGTATGGCTACACCTTC. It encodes CASSEPGYGYTF. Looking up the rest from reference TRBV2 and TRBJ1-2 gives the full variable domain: EPEVTQTPSHQVTQMGQEVILRCVPISNHLYFYWYRQILGQKVEFLVSFYNNEISEKSEIFDDQFSVERPDGSNFTLKIRSTKLEDSAMYFCASSEPGYGYTFGSGTRLTVV.

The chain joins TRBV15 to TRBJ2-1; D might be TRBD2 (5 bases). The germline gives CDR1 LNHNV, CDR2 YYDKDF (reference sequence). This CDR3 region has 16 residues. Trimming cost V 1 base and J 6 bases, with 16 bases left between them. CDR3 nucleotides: TGTGCCACCAGCAGAGTTGCGACTACAAACCCCAATGAGCAGTTCTTC. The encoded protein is CATSRVATTNPNEQFF.

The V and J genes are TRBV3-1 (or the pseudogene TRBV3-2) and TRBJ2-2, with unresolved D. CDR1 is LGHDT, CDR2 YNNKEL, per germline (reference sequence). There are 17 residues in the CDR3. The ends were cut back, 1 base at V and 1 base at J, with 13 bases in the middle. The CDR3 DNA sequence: TGTGCCAGCAGCCAAGTTGGACGCCAGGTGAACACCGGGGAGCTGTTTTTT. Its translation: CASSQVGRQVNTGELFF.

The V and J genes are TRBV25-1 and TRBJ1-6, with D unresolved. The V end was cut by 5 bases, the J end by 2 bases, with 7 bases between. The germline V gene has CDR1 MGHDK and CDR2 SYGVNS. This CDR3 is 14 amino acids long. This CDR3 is CASSPQTYNSPLHF. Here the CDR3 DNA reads TGTGCCAGCAGTCCACAAACCTATAATTCACCCCTCCACTTT.

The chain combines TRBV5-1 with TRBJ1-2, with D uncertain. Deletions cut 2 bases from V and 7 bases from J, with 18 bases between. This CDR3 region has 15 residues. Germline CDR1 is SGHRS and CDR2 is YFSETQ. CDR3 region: CASSFNAGPPVGYTF. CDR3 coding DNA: TGCGCCAGCAGCTTTAATGCCGGTCCCCCGGTTGGCTACACCTTC.

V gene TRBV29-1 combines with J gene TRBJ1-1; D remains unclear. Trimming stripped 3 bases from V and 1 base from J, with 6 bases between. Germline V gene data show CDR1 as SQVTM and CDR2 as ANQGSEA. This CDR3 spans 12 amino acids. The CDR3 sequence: CSVEVQNTEAFF. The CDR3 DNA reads TGCAGCGTTGAGGTCCAGAACACTGAAGCTTTCTTT.

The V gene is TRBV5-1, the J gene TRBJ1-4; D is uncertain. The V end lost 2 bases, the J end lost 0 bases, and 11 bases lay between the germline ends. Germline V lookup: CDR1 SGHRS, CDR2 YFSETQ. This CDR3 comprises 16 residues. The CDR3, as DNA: TGCGCCAGCAGCTTACGCGACACAACAACTAATGAAAAACTGTTTTTT. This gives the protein CASSLRDTTTNEKLFF. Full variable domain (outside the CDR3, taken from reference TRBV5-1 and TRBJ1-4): KAGVTQTPRYLIKTRGQQVTLSCSPISGHRSVSWYQQTPGQGLQFLFEYFSETQRNKGNFPGRFSGRQFSNSRSEMNVSTLELGDSALYLCASSLRDTTTNEKLFFGSGTQLSVL.

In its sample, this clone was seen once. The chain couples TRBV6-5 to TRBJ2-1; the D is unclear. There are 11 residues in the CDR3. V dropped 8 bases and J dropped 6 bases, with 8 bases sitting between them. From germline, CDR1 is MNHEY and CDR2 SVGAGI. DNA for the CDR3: TGTGCCAGCCCCCGAGGCAATGAGCAGTTCTTC. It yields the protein CASPRGNEQFF.

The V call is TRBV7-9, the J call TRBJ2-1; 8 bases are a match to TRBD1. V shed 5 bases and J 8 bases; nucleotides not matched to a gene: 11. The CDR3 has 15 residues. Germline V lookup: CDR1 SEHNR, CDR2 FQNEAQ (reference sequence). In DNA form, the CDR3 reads TGTGCCAGCAGCCTGATCGGACAGGGTGTGGATGAGCAGTTCTTC. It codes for CASSLIGQGVDEQFF.

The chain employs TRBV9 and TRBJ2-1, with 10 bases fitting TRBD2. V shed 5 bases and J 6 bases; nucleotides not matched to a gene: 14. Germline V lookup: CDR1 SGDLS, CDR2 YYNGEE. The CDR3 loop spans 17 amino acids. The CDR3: CASSYLASGRGFNEQFF. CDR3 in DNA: TGTGCCAGCAGTTACCTCGCGAGCGGGAGGGGGTTCAATGAGCAGTTCTTC.

CDR3 DNA: TGTGCCAGCAGCAAAGAGGGGGAGGGCTCTGAAGCTTTCTTT. Protein product: CASSKEGEGSEAFF. The rearrangement uses TRBV21-1 and TRBJ1-1. TRBV21-1 is a pseudogene segment. This CDR3 region has 14 residues.

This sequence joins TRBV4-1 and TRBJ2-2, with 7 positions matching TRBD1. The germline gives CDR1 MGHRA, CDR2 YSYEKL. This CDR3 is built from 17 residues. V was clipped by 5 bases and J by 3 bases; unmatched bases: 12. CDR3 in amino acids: CASSSVLQGSDTGELFF. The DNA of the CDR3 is TGCGCCAGCAGCTCAGTATTACAGGGGTCGGACACCGGGGAGCTGTTTTTT.

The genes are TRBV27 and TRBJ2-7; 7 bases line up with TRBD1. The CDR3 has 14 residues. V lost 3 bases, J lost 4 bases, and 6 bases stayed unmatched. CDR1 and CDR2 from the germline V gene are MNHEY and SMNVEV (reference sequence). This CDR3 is CASSFTKTGYEQYF. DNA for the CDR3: TGTGCCAGCAGTTTCACTAAGACAGGGTACGAGCAGTACTTC.

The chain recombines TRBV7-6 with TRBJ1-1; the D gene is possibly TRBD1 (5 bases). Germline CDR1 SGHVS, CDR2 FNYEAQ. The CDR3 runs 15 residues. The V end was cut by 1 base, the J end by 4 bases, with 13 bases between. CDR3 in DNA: TGTGCCAGCAGCTTAGGATCCCTCGGGGGCACTGAAGCTTTCTTT. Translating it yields CASSLGSLGGTEAFF.

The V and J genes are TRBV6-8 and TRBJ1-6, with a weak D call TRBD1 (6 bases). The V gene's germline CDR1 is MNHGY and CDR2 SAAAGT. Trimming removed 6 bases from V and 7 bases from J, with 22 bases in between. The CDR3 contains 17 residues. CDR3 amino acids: CASRARGPPGPNSPLHF. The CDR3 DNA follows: TGTGCCAGCAGGGCCAGGGGTCCTCCTGGACCAAATTCACCCCTCCACTTT.

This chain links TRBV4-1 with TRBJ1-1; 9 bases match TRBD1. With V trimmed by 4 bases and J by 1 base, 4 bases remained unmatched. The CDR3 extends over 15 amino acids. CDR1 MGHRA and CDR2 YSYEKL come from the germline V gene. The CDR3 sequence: CASSPIQGANTEAFF. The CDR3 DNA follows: TGCGCCAGCAGCCCAATACAGGGGGCGAACACTGAAGCTTTCTTT.

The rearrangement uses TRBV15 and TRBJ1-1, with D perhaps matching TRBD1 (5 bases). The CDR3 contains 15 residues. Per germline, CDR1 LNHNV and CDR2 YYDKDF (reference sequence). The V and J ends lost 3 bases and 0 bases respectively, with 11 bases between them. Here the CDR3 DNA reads TGTGCCACCAGCAGGACAGAGGGCATGAACACTGAAGCTTTCTTT. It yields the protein CATSRTEGMNTEAFF.

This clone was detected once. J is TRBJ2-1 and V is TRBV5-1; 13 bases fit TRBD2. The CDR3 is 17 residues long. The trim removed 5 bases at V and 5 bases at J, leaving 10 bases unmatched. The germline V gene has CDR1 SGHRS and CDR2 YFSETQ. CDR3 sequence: CASRHRTSGSLDNEQFF. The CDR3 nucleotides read TGCGCCAGCAGACATAGGACTAGCGGGAGCCTGGACAATGAGCAGTTCTTC.

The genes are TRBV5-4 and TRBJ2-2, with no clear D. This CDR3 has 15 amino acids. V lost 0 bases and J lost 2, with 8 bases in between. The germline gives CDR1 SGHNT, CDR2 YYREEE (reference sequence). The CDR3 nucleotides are TGTGCCAGCAGCTTGGTGGGCCCCAACACCGGGGAGCTGTTTTTT. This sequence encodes CASSLVGPNTGELFF.

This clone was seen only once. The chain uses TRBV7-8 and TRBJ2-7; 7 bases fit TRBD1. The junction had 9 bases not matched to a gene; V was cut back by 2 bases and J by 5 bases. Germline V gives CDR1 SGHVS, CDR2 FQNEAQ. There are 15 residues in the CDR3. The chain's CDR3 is CASSLIYRGSHEQYF. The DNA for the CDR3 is TGTGCCAGCAGCTTAATTTACAGGGGTTCCCACGAGCAGTACTTC.

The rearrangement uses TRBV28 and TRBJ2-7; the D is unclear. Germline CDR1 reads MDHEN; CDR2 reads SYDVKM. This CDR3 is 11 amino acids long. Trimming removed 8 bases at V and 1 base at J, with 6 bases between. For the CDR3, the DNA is TGTGCCAGCTCGGATTCCTACGAGCAGTACTTC. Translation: CASSDSYEQYF.

As DNA, the CDR3 is TGTGCCACCAGCAGAGATTTTGGCCCACCACTGGAGGGTTTCTTT. The encoded protein is CATSRDFGPPLEGFF. V is TRBV15 and J is TRBJ1-1; D is undetermined. Germline CDR1 and CDR2: LNHNV and YYDKDF (reference sequence). The V gene lost 0 bases and the J gene lost 13 bases, with 21 bases spanning the gap. The CDR3 loop spans 15 amino acids.

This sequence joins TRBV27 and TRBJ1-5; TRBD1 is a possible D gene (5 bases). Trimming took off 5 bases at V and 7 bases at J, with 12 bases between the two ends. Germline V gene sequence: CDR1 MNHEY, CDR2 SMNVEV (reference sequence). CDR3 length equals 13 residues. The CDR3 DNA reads TGTGCCAGCAGTCCGGGGACTATACAGCCCCAGCATTTT. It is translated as CASSPGTIQPQHF.

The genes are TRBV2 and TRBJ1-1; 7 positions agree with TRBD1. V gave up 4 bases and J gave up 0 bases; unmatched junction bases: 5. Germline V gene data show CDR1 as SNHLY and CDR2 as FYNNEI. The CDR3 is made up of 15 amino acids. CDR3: CASSGTGTVNTEAFF. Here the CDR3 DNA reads TGTGCCAGCAGTGGAACCGGGACAGTGAACACTGAAGCTTTCTTT.

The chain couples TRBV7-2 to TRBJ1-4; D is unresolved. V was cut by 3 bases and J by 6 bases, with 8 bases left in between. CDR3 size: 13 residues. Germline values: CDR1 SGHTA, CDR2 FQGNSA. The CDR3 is CASSFRLYEKLFF. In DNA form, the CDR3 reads TGTGCCAGCAGCTTCCGGCTCTATGAAAAACTGTTTTTT.